This entry describes one T cell receptor beta chain. The antigen remains unidentified. The study ran the assay at deep level. Replicate PCRs from sorted subsets contained around 200 ng DNA, which is around 30,000 T cell genomes. Sequencing was performed with immunoSEQ multiplex PCR; in TCRdb, only in-frame clones are kept and a portion is missing. The table lists over a million clones, 95% to 97% of them singletons. The data are from a study of shared clonotypes between healthy human individuals. Regarding the study as a whole: Memory subsets generally showed lower estimated richness than naive subsets. Represented diversity, genetic and exposure-history alike, was limited by few donors.

The source material was naive CD4+ T cells sorted from blood. Sample subset: CD45RA+ positively selected. The receptor was isolated from a man aged 25-40 years in good health.

The CDR3 here is CASSLAGGQGPFGELFF. The CDR3 coding sequence is TGCGCCAGCAGCTTGGCGGGGGGACAGGGTCCCTTCGGGGAGCTGTTTTTT. The chain employs TRBV5-1 and TRBJ2-2; 9 bases agree with TRBD1. This CDR3 comprises 17 residues. The trim removed 0 bases at V and 7 bases at J, leaving 10 bases unmatched. Per the germline V gene, CDR1 is SGHRS and CDR2 is YFSETQ.